This TCR beta chain emerged from a study of blood T cell repertoires in COVID-19. Study details: The samples span acute and convalescent COVID-19 from the United States, Italy and Spain. T cells, B-cell-depleted T cells, or PBMCs supplied cDNA or gDNA.

As processed by the authors: Reference gene primer amplification gave estimated nucleated cell counts. Sequenced by immunoSEQ multiplex PCR; TCRdb stores in-frame clones only, minus some. Clonal size and the V and J genes are those of that table, whereas D and trimming came from the DNA. The table records over 110,000 clones, 60% to 85% of them present only once. The CDR3 extends over 16 amino acids. V lost 2 bases to trimming and J lost 5 bases; unmatched junction nucleotides: 9. Germline CDR1 reads MGHRA; CDR2 reads YSYEKL. The V and J genes are TRBV4-1 and TRBJ2-1; TRBD2 matches at 7 bases. The sample was peripheral blood. This receptor was identified in a woman in her sixties or seventies with acute or convalescent COVID-19. The CDR3 is CASSQTSSGLDNEQFF. The CDR3 DNA is TGCGCCAGCAGCCAAACTTCTAGCGGTCTTGACAATGAGCAGTTCTTC.